A selection of T cell receptor beta chains follows, all from one sample in a study of cytomegalovirus exposure and HLA in healthy donors. Assay: immunoSEQ multiplex PCR; the TCRdb copy retains only in-frame clones and omits some. Here the sample spans 150,000 to 200,000 clones, around 86% being singletons. The sequencing sample was made of PBMCs. The receptors here all came from a man younger than 35 in good health and CMV-seropositive. CDR3s include the opening cysteine and the closing phenylalanine or tryptophan. The D gene is left open where the match is weak. Clone size, where shown, is once, few, many, or a class for clones that have expanded.

cdr3_nt	cdr3_aa	d_call	clone_size	v_call	j_call
TGTGCCAGCAGATCTAACAGGAACACTGAAGCTTTCTTT	CASRSNRNTEAFF	NA	NA	TRBV5-4	TRBJ1-1
TGTGCTAGTGGTCGCGGACAGGGAGGAGGCACCGGGGAGCTGTTTTTT	CASGRGQGGGTGELFF	TRBD1	NA	TRBV12-5	TRBJ2-2
TGTGCTAGCAGCTCCGGGACAGGGGGCACCTACGAGCAGTACTTC	CASSSGTGGTYEQYF	TRBD1	NA	TRBV7-7	TRBJ2-7
TGTGCCAGCAGTGCAGTGAACACTGAAGCTTTCTTT	CASSAVNTEAFF	NA	few	TRBV6-1	TRBJ1-1
TGTGCCAGCAGTGAGCGGGGGGGGGCCTACGAGCAGTACTTC	CASSERGGAYEQYF	TRBD2	NA	TRBV6-5	TRBJ2-7
TGTGCCAGCAGTTTGATAACGGGGTCCTACAATGAGCAGTTCTTC	CASSLITGSYNEQFF	NA	once	TRBV28	TRBJ2-1
TGCGCCAGCAGCTTGGACTCCGCGGTGGGGTACTTC	CASSLDSAVGYF	NA	few	TRBV5-1	TRBJ2-7
TGTGCCAGCAGCGTAGGTGACGGTGCGGCCTACGAGCAGTACTTC	CASSVGDGAAYEQYF	NA	NA	TRBV9	TRBJ2-7
TGCAGCGTGACAGACCTGAACACTGAAGCTTTCTTT	CSVTDLNTEAFF	NA	NA	TRBV29-1	TRBJ1-1
TGTGCCAGCAGCGGCGGACTAGCGGTTAACACCGGGGAGCTGTTTTTT	CASSGGLAVNTGELFF	TRBD2	NA	TRBV9	TRBJ2-2
TGTGCCAGCTTCAAGACAGGGGGCTATGGCTACACCTTC	CASFKTGGYGYTF	TRBD1	once	TRBV27	TRBJ1-2
TGTGCCATCAGCTTCACTAGCGGGAGCGACACCGGGGAGCTGTTTTTT	CAISFTSGSDTGELFF	TRBD2	NA	TRBV10-3	TRBJ2-2